These 28 T cell receptor beta chains were all obtained from the same sample, sequenced in a study of human T cells and chemical hapten exposure. As for time point: patch test 1, 2 weeks after DPC sensitization. Treatment here: therapeutic diphenylcyclopropenone sensitization with weekly scalp DPC. MiXCR was run by TCRdb on the RACE reads, yielding one entry per CDR3 protein. Of around 150,000 distinct CDR3 sequences detected, 13% to 15% appear once; the ten largest clones hold 1.7%. The source material was whole blood, sampled in connection with sensitization to the hapten diphenylcyclopropenone (DPC). The receptors come from a woman under 40 with alopecia areata. Some clones in this sample may be carry-over from other donors' samples.

CDR3 region: CASSPVPGQGNTEAFF. The CDR3 nucleotides are TGTGCCAGCAGTCCCGTCCCGGGACAGGGGAACACTGAAGCTTTCTTT. The chain combines TRBV12-3 or TRBV12-4 with TRBJ1-1; 9 bases line up with TRBD1. The junction had 8 bases not matched to a gene; V was cut back by 5 bases and J by 1 base. The length of the CDR3 is 16 residues.

The V gene is TRBV12-3 or TRBV12-4, the J gene TRBJ1-1; perhaps TRBD1 as D (5 bases). Trimming stripped 1 base from V and 1 base from J, with 10 bases between. CDR3 size: 15 residues. CDR3 sequence: CASSLVAGPNTEAFF. DNA of the CDR3: TGTGCCAGCAGTTTAGTGGCAGGGCCGAACACTGAAGCTTTCTTT.

The chain employs TRBV28 and TRBJ2-5; D not resolved. V lost 3 bases and J lost 1, with 12 bases in between. The germline V gene has CDR1 MDHEN and CDR2 SYDVKM. CDR3 length: 15 amino acids. The CDR3 DNA sequence: TGTGCCAGCAGTTTGCCGTTTGCCGGCCAAGAGACCCAGTACTTC. Translated: CASSLPFAGQETQYF.

This clonotype was seen a handful of times. The chain carries TRBV12-3 or TRBV12-4 and TRBJ1-2; D is perhaps TRBD1 (5 bases). The CDR3 loop spans 13 amino acids. V lost 7 bases, J lost 5 bases, and 14 bases lay in between. CDR3 protein: CASKGQASYGYTF. For the CDR3, the DNA is TGTGCCAGCAAGGGGCAGGCGAGTTATGGCTACACCTTC.

This clonotype was detected only a few times. The chain employs TRBV10-3 and TRBJ1-5; D may be TRBD1 (5 bases). Deletions cut 9 bases from V and 0 bases from J, with 6 bases between. This CDR3 contains 12 residues. Germline CDR1 is ENHRY and CDR2 is SYGVKD. CDR3 DNA sequence: TGTGCCATTGGGACTAGCAATCAGCCCCAGCATTTT. This translates into CAIGTSNQPQHF.

This clonotype has a count of ten or more. The V and J genes are TRBV5-4 and TRBJ1-4, with 9 bases lining up with TRBD1. V lost 2 bases, J lost 5 bases, and 4 bases stayed unmatched. Germline CDR1 reads SGHNT; CDR2 reads YYREEE (reference sequence). The CDR3 sequence is 15 residues long. The CDR3 protein is CASSLQQGANEKLFF. As DNA, the CDR3 is TGTGCCAGCAGCTTACAACAGGGGGCAAATGAAAAACTGTTTTTT. Combining the CDR3 with reference TRBV5-4 and TRBJ1-4 gives the whole variable domain ETGVTQSPTHLIKTRGQQVTLRCSSQSGHNTVSWYQQALGQGPQFIFQYYREEENGRGNFPPRFSGLQFPNYSSELNVNALELDDSALYLCASSLQQGANEKLFFGSGTQLSVL.

This clonotype was counted a few times. This rearrangement joins TRBV5-1 to TRBJ2-7; D may correspond to TRBD1 or TRBD2 (5 bases each). CDR3 length: 15 residues. The germline CDR1 and CDR2 sequences are SGHRS and YFSETQ. V was cut by 1 base and J by 4 bases, with 15 bases left in between. The CDR3 is CASSLSGTEVYEQYF. The CDR3, as DNA: TGCGCCAGCAGCTTGTCCGGGACCGAAGTTTACGAGCAGTACTTC.

The gene calls are TRBV2 and TRBJ2-1; the match to TRBD2 covers 7 bases. Per germline, CDR1 SNHLY and CDR2 FYNNEI. V dropped 7 bases and J dropped 4; count of bases not matched to a gene: 7. CDR3 length: 14 amino acids. The CDR3 DNA follows: TGTGCCAGCAACCCAGCGGGAATGTACAATGAGCAGTTCTTC. Encoded protein: CASNPAGMYNEQFF.

The chain has TRBV24-1 and TRBJ1-1; 11 bases match TRBD1. Per the germline V gene, CDR1 is KGHDR and CDR2 is SFDVKD. There are 14 residues in the CDR3. V lost 6 bases, J lost 11 bases, and 10 bases stayed unmatched. Here the CDR3 DNA reads TGTGCCACCAGTAGTCCCGGGACAGGGGGGGCGGCTTTCTTT. It encodes CATSSPGTGGAAFF.

The CDR3 nucleotides read TGTGCCAGCTGGTCTAACAGGGGGCTGAATGAAAAACTGTTTTTT. As protein: CASWSNRGLNEKLFF. V gene TRBV2 combines with J gene TRBJ1-4; 9 bases are shared with TRBD1. The CDR3 sequence is 15 residues long. Germline trimming cut 8 bases from V and 5 bases from J; bases unmatched to any gene: 9. Germline lookup yields CDR1 SNHLY and CDR2 FYNNEI.

This clonotype was picked up a small number of times. The chain employs TRBV20-1 and TRBJ2-3, with unresolved D. Germline values: CDR1 DFQATT, CDR2 SNEGSKA (reference sequence). The CDR3 loop spans 15 amino acids. V lost 1 base and J 3 bases, leaving 14 bases between the germline ends. The CDR3 here is CSARALVWETDTQYF. CDR3 DNA: TGCAGTGCTAGAGCCCTTGTATGGGAAACAGATACGCAGTATTTT.

The chain employs TRBV20-1 and TRBJ2-7, with D unclear. The germline V gene has CDR1 DFQATT and CDR2 SNEGSKA (reference sequence). The CDR3 runs 13 residues. V lost 6 bases and J lost 0, with 12 bases in between. CDR3 protein: CSAFTLSSYEQYF. The CDR3 DNA is TGCAGTGCCTTTACTCTCAGCTCCTACGAGCAGTACTTC.

The rearrangement joins TRBV19 to TRBJ2-2, with TRBD1 matching over 9 bases. The junction had 3 bases not matched to a gene; V was cut back by 4 bases and J by 3 bases. CDR1 is LNHDA, CDR2 SQIVND, per germline (reference sequence). The CDR3 loop spans 15 amino acids. CDR3 nucleotide sequence: TGTGCCAGTAGTAGGGGGGACAGGGACACCGGGGAGCTGTTTTTT. This encodes CASSRGDRDTGELFF.

This clonotype has ten or more counts. The chain carries TRBV10-3 and TRBJ2-7; D gene ambiguous. CDR1 is ENHRY and CDR2 is SYGVKD in the germline V gene. The CDR3 has 17 amino acids. Trimming took 0 bases from V and 0 from J, leaving 15 bases between them. CDR3 coding DNA: TGTGCCATCAGTGAGTCGGTAGTTCAAAGGAGCTCCTACGAGCAGTACTTC. Encoded protein: CAISESVVQRSSYEQYF.

The table lists this clonotype with many counts. This chain connects TRBV6-2 or TRBV6-3 to TRBJ1-1, with 8 bases identical to TRBD1. This CDR3 comprises 14 residues. J was trimmed by 4 bases and V by 4 bases; bases with no gene match: 5. Looked up from germline, CDR1 is MNHEY and CDR2 is SVGEGT. CDR3 amino acids: CASSFPTGGTEAFF. The CDR3 coding sequence is TGTGCCAGCAGTTTCCCTACAGGGGGCACTGAAGCTTTCTTT.

The chain couples TRBV12-3 or TRBV12-4 to TRBJ1-5; no clear D gene. The germline V and J ends were trimmed by 4 bases and 0 bases, with 10 bases remaining between them. There are 15 residues in the CDR3. The CDR3 sequence: CASSSAGYSNQPQHF. The CDR3 DNA reads TGTGCCAGCAGTTCGGCCGGATATAGCAATCAGCCCCAGCATTTT.

This clonotype turned up a few times. The gene calls are TRBV4-2 and TRBJ1-6; no reliable D call. This CDR3 has 14 amino acids. Germline-derived CDR1 and CDR2 are LGHNA and YNFKEQ. Trimming took off 4 bases at V and 10 bases at J, with 14 bases between the two ends. CDR3 protein: CASSLGNIGSPLHF. DNA for the CDR3: TGTGCCAGCAGCCTAGGGAATATTGGGTCACCCCTCCACTTT.

The rearrangement uses TRBV6-5 and TRBJ2-3; TRBD2 aligns across 10 bases. Germline lookup yields CDR1 MNHEY and CDR2 SVGAGI. Losses at the gene ends were 2 bases for V and 7 bases for J; bases not matched to a gene: 9. The CDR3 totals 16 residues. CDR3 residues: CASSYPTSGGAYTQYF. CDR3 DNA sequence: TGTGCCAGCAGTTACCCTACCAGCGGGGGGGCTTATACGCAGTATTTT.

This clonotype occurred a few times. The V gene is TRBV20-1, the J gene TRBJ1-1, with D possibly TRBD1 on 5 matching bases. Trimming left V 2 bases short and J 4 bases short, with 17 bases between. This CDR3 spans 15 amino acids. Germline loops: CDR1 DFQATT, CDR2 SNEGSKA (reference sequence). In DNA, the CDR3 is TGCAGTGCTAGATCCAGTCCCGGGGGTGGCACTGAAGCTTTCTTT. Its translation: CSARSSPGGGTEAFF.

The gene calls are TRBV14 and TRBJ1-6; unclear D gene. Germline V gene lookup returns CDR1 SGHDN and CDR2 FVKESK. Trimming cost V 1 base and J 10 bases, with 11 bases left between them. The length of the CDR3 is 14 residues. CDR3 nucleotides: TGTGCCAGCAGCCAAGGGACTATAAACTCACCCCTCCACTTT. Its translation is CASSQGTINSPLHF.

The chain combines TRBV7-7 with TRBJ1-6; D gene uncertain. Germline V gene lookup returns CDR1 SSHAT and CDR2 FNYEAQ (reference sequence). Trimming cost V 5 bases and J 9 bases, with 17 bases left between them. The CDR3 totals 15 residues. The CDR3 sequence is CASSRLGRFTSPLHF. The DNA for the CDR3 is TGTGCCAGCAGCCGACTCGGCAGATTTACTTCACCCCTCCACTTT.

The chain uses TRBV4-1 and TRBJ2-5, with TRBD2 matching over 12 bases. CDR3 size: 16 residues. Germline CDR1 is MGHRA and CDR2 is YSYEKL. V dropped 0 bases and J dropped 5; count of bases not matched to a gene: 4. The CDR3 protein is CASSQDRTSGEETQYF. The CDR3 DNA follows: TGCGCCAGCAGCCAAGACCGGACTAGCGGGGAGGAGACCCAGTACTTC.

This clonotype was detected a few times. V usage is TRBV5-4 and J usage is TRBJ2-7; D may be TRBD2 (6 bases). Germline V gives CDR1 SGHNT, CDR2 YYREEE (reference sequence). The germline V and J ends were trimmed by 4 bases and 0 bases, with 17 bases remaining between them. There are 16 residues in the CDR3. The CDR3 spells CASSPTGGPSSYEQYF. CDR3 nucleotides: TGTGCCAGCAGCCCCACCGGGGGACCCAGCTCCTACGAGCAGTACTTC.

V usage is TRBV28 and J usage is TRBJ2-3, with 10 positions matching TRBD2. The germline V gene has CDR1 MDHEN and CDR2 SYDVKM. J gave up 8 bases and V 4 bases, and 3 bases lay outside the gene matches. There are 13 residues in the CDR3. CDR3: CASSSSGRGTQYF. The DNA of the CDR3 is TGTGCCAGCAGTTCTAGCGGGAGAGGTACGCAGTATTTT.

In this sample, this clonotype turned up a few times. The chain is built from TRBV6-6 and TRBJ1-4, with 9 bases aligning to TRBD1. The germline V gene encodes CDR1 MNHNY and CDR2 SVGAGI (reference sequence). The length of the CDR3 is 14 residues. V lost 5 bases to trimming and J lost 15 bases; unmatched junction nucleotides: 13. This CDR3 is CASSEDRGRVGMFF. As DNA, the CDR3 is TGTGCCAGCAGTGAGGACAGGGGACGAGTTGGGATGTTTTTT.

This clonotype was counted between two and nine times. J is TRBJ2-5 and V is TRBV12-3 or TRBV12-4; D tentatively reads TRBD1 or TRBD2 (5 bases each). The CDR3 consists of 14 residues. V was trimmed by 5 bases and J by 2 bases, leaving 12 bases between them. CDR3 sequence: CASSTRDGQETQYF. For the CDR3, the DNA is TGTGCCAGCAGTACTCGGGACGGACAAGAGACCCAGTACTTC.

This clonotype was observed a few times. The rearrangement uses TRBV29-1 and TRBJ2-7, with 7 bases identical to TRBD1. Germline CDR1 and CDR2: SQVTM and ANQGSEA. This CDR3 is 14 amino acids long. V was clipped by 2 bases and J by 3 bases; unmatched bases: 7. DNA of the CDR3: TGCAGCGTTGAACCGGGACAGAGAAACTACGAGCAGTACTTC. This gives the protein CSVEPGQRNYEQYF.

This clonotype was picked up a small number of times. The chain joins TRBV10-3 to TRBJ1-3, with TRBD1 identical over 8 bases. Trimming cost V 1 base and J 1 base; bases outside gene matches: 3. CDR1 and CDR2 from the germline V gene are ENHRY and SYGVKD. The CDR3 has 16 residues. The DNA of the CDR3 is TGTGCCATCAGTGAGTGGCAGGGGGCTTCTGGAAACACCATATATTTT. Its protein is CAISEWQGASGNTIYF.